The rows below give T cell receptor beta chains drawn from one sample of a study of control samples from healthy donors and cancer patients. Assay: immunoSEQ multiplex PCR; the TCRdb copy retains only in-frame clones and omits some. Of some 200,000 clones listed, roughly 94% are singletons. The sequenced sample consisted of blood. The receptors were gathered from a man aged 45-65 years in good health. Both conserved end residues are part of each CDR3. The D gene is left open where the match is weak. Expanded clones get a size class; other rows say once, few or many, or leave the size out.

abundance | d_gene | j_gene | v_gene | CDR3aa | CDR3nt
- | - | TRBJ1-6 | TRBV5-5 | CASSFGAGASYNSPLHF | TGTGCCAGCAGCTTTGGGGCAGGGGCCTCCTATAATTCACCCCTCCACTTT
few | - | TRBJ2-1 | TRBV6-5 | CATSQGGEQFF | TGTGCCACCTCCCAAGGCGGGGAGCAGTTCTTC
once | - | TRBJ2-7 | TRBV18 | CASSPPNRYEQYF | TGTGCCAGCTCACCACCGAATAGGTACGAGCAGTACTTC
- | - | TRBJ1-2 | TRBV5-1 | CASSLGGRAANYGYTF | TGCGCCAGCAGCTTGGGGGGCAGAGCCGCTAACTATGGCTACACCTTC
- | - | TRBJ2-7 | TRBV5-1 | CASRGEYSSYEQYF | TGCGCTTCAAGAGGGGAGTATTCCTCCTACGAGCAGTACTTC
- | - | TRBJ1-1 | TRBV14 | CASGPTAGEAFF | TGTGCCAGCGGCCCCACGGCGGGTGAAGCTTTCTTT
- | - | TRBJ2-3 | TRBV24-1 | CATSDSGGADTQYF | TGTGCCACCAGTGATTCCGGGGGAGCAGATACGCAGTATTTT
- | - | TRBJ1-6 | TRBV18 | CASSPNRPENSPLHF | TGTGCCAGCTCACCAAATCGTCCGGAAAATTCACCCCTCCACTTT
- | - | TRBJ1-6 | TRBV5-4 | CASSLVLGDNSPLHF | TGTGCCAGCAGCTTGGTTCTGGGCGATAATTCACCCCTCCACTTT
- | - | TRBJ1-5 | TRBV28 | CASSTADSLPPNQPQHF | TGTGCCAGCAGCACCGCTGACAGTTTACCACCTAATCAGCCCCAGCATTTT
- | - | TRBJ1-1 | TRBV6-2/TRBV6-3 | CASSLFRGRTEAFF | TGTGCCAGCAGTCTATTCAGGGGTAGGACTGAAGCTTTCTTT
few | TRBD2 | TRBJ2-2 | TRBV3-1/TRBV3-2 | CASTSGSGVNTGELFF | TGTGCCAGCACCTCGGGGAGCGGGGTAAACACCGGGGAGCTGTTTTTT
- | - | TRBJ2-7 | TRBV28 | CASREHGPYEQYF | TGTGCCAGCAGAGAACATGGGCCCTACGAGCAGTACTTC
few | - | TRBJ1-2 | TRBV2 | CASRETANYGYTF | TGTGCCAGCAGGGAGACAGCTAACTATGGCTACACCTTC
- | - | TRBJ2-2 | TRBV19 | CASNSAGELFF | TGTGCCAGTAACTCGGCCGGGGAGCTGTTTTTT
once | - | TRBJ2-5 | TRBV18 | CASSPNSHQETQYF | TGTGCCAGCTCACCCAACAGCCACCAAGAGACCCAGTACTTC
- | - | TRBJ2-7 | TRBV2 | CASTDNYEQYF | TGTGCCAGTACAGATAACTACGAGCAGTACTTC
- | - | TRBJ1-3 | TRBV6-5 | CASTRSSGNTIYF | TGTGCCAGCACAAGGAGCTCTGGAAACACCATATATTTT
- | - | TRBJ1-4 | TRBV14 | CASSQTTTNEKLFF | TGTGCCAGCAGCCAAACTACAACTAATGAAAAACTGTTTTTT
- | TRBD1 | TRBJ1-1 | TRBV5-6 | CASSLSGGAPNTEAFF | TGTGCCAGCAGCTTGTCAGGGGGCGCCCCGAACACTGAAGCTTTCTTT
once | - | TRBJ1-2 | TRBV7-9 | CASSFERAVNYGYTF | TGTGCCAGCAGCTTTGAAAGGGCAGTGAACTATGGCTACACCTTC
- | - | TRBJ1-3 | TRBV6-6 | CASSSIQGNTIYF | TGTGCCAGCAGTTCCATTCAGGGGAACACCATATATTTT
- | - | TRBJ1-4 | TRBV5-4 | CASSLTATNEKLFF | TGTGCCAGCAGCTTGACTGCAACTAATGAAAAACTGTTTTTT
- | - | TRBJ2-1 | TRBV4-1 | CASSPQSSGGLSNEQFF | TGCGCCAGCAGCCCACAATCCTCGGGGGGCCTCAGCAATGAGCAGTTCTTC
few | - | TRBJ1-4 | TRBV6-5 | CASSAGITNEKLFF | TGTGCCAGCTCGGCGGGGATAACTAATGAAAAACTGTTTTTT
- | TRBD1 | TRBJ1-3 | TRBV18 | CASSPDRTSGNTIYF | TGTGCCAGCTCACCGGACAGGACTTCTGGAAACACCATATATTTT
once | - | TRBJ2-5 | TRBV28 | CASRVKQETQYF | TGTGCCAGCAGAGTAAAGCAAGAGACCCAGTACTTC
- | - | TRBJ2-3 | TRBV7-8 | CASSWGPRLFSTDTQYF | TGTGCCAGCAGTTGGGGCCCCAGGCTGTTTAGCACAGATACGCAGTATTTT
- | - | TRBJ2-5 | TRBV18 | CASSPRELETQYF | TGTGCCAGCTCACCAAGGGAGTTAGAGACCCAGTACTTC